The 32 T cell receptor beta chains below were found in one sample sequenced in a study of T cell repertoires in aging, cancer and after chemotherapy. Peripheral blood genomic DNA, not sorted cells or RNA, was the template. Rearranged V-D-J TRB sequences were amplified with a mixed TRB-A/B primer pool. TCRdb called the multiplex PCR reads again in MiXCR, with one record for every CDR3 protein. Of about 6,600 distinct CDR3 sequences in the sample, about 23% were seen once. The sample comprised blood. All receptors come from a human donor with a blood cancer.

A few counts support this clonotype. The V and J genes are TRBV4-3 and TRBJ1-2; possible D gene TRBD1, 5 bases. Germline CDR1 is LGHNA and CDR2 is YSLEER. V lost 2 bases, J lost 6 bases, and 16 bases lay in between. The CDR3 spans 15 residues. The CDR3 sequence: CASSQFPEGTNGYTF. The CDR3 region has the DNA TGCGCCAGCAGCCAATTCCCTGAGGGGACGAATGGCTACACCTTC.

The gene calls are TRBV6-4 and TRBJ2-1, with D possibly matching TRBD2 (6 bases). The V gene's germline CDR1 is MRHNA and CDR2 SNTAGT. V was pared by 8 bases and J by 0 bases, with 14 bases between. The length of the CDR3 is 15 residues. The CDR3 here is CASGRAGSSYNEQFF. The CDR3 DNA follows: TGTGCCAGCGGAAGGGCGGGGAGCTCCTACAATGAGCAGTTCTTC.

The chain links TRBV12-3 or TRBV12-4 to TRBJ2-2; D is unclear. With 1 base removed from V and 0 bases from J, the gap between germline ends came to 3 bases. The length of the CDR3 is 14 residues. DNA for the CDR3: TGTGCCAGCAGTTTAGTCCCGAACACCGGGGAGCTGTTTTTT. This sequence encodes CASSLVPNTGELFF.

In this sample, this clonotype is medium-sized. CDR3 in DNA: TGTGCCAGTAGTATATATGGGCGTGGGGCACACTCTGGAAACACCATATATTTT. It codes for CASSIYGRGAHSGNTIYF. The V and J genes are TRBV19 and TRBJ1-3; D might be TRBD1 (5 bases). V was clipped by 2 bases and J by 0 bases, with 17 bases between them. The CDR3 consists of 18 residues. Germline V lookup: CDR1 LNHDA, CDR2 SQIVND (reference sequence).

There are a few counts of this clonotype. The chain employs TRBV7-9 and TRBJ2-4, with a weak D call TRBD2 (6 bases). Trimming shortened V by 5 bases and J by 13 bases, and 21 bases separated the two germline ends. Looked up from germline, CDR1 is SEHNR and CDR2 is FQNEAQ (reference sequence). This CDR3 has 14 amino acids. This chain's CDR3 is CASSPGGSGLGQYF. The CDR3, as DNA: TGTGCCAGCAGCCCTGGGGGGTCGGGGCTGGGACAGTACTTC.

This clonotype is categorized as medium-sized. The chain uses TRBV27 and TRBJ1-4; TRBD1 might be the D (5 bases). CDR1 and CDR2 (germline): MNHEY, SMNVEV (reference sequence). The CDR3 loop spans 14 amino acids. Trimming took 6 bases from V and 8 from J, leaving 16 bases between them. CDR3 coding DNA: TGTGCCAGCAGCACGTGGCAGGGTGGCGAAAAACTGTTTTTT. Residues: CASSTWQGGEKLFF.

In the case of this clonotype: A much bigger clone sits one base away, suggesting this may be a read error. The gene calls are TRBV6-1 and TRBJ2-1; 7 nucleotides align to TRBD2. The J segment lost 0 bases and the V segment lost 10 bases, leaving 15 bases of the junction unmatched. Germline V gene lookup returns CDR1 MNHNS and CDR2 SASEGT. The CDR3 extends over 17 amino acids. The CDR3 is CATTSLGGGASYNEQFF. The CDR3, as DNA: TGTGCCACCACCTCCTTGGGCGGGGGAGCCTCCTACAATGAGCAGTTCTTC.

The V and J genes are TRBV7-6 and TRBJ1-5; D possibly corresponds to TRBD1 (6 bases). The germline V and J ends were trimmed by 2 bases and 9 bases, with 17 bases remaining between them. Germline loops: CDR1 SGHVS, CDR2 FNYEAQ. The CDR3 spans 15 residues. CDR3 nucleotides: TGTGCCAGCAGCTTATCCGGCAGGGGCGCGGGGCCCCAGCATTTT. The encoded protein is CASSLSGRGAGPQHF. The full variable domain, with the rest looked up from reference TRBV7-6 and TRBJ1-5, is GAGVSQSPRYKVTKRGQDVALRCDPISGHVSLYWYRQALGQGPEFLTYFNYEAQQDKSGLPNDRFSAERPEGSISTLTIQRTEQRDSAMYRCASSLSGRGAGPQHFGDGTRLSIL.

There are a few counts of this clonotype. The V and J genes are TRBV5-1 and TRBJ1-1; unclear D gene. Trimming took off 0 bases at V and 2 bases at J, with 11 bases between the two ends. The CDR3 extends over 15 amino acids. CDR1 SGHRS and CDR2 YFSETQ come from the germline V gene. Written as DNA, the CDR3 is TGCGCCAGCAGCTTGGATACGGGCATCAACACTGAAGCTTTCTTT. This gives the protein CASSLDTGINTEAFF. Using reference TRBV5-1 and TRBJ1-1 for the parts outside the CDR3, the full variable domain is KAGVTQTPRYLIKTRGQQVTLSCSPISGHRSVSWYQQTPGQGLQFLFEYFSETQRNKGNFPGRFSGRQFSNSRSEMNVSTLELGDSALYLCASSLDTGINTEAFFGQGTRLTVV.

By frequency in the sample, this clonotype is medium-sized. The V and J genes are TRBV29-1 and TRBJ2-7; 9 bases map to TRBD1. CDR3 size: 14 residues. CDR1 SQVTM and CDR2 ANQGSEA come from the germline V gene. With 7 bases clipped from V and 7 bases from J, the junction kept 14 bases outside the gene matches. The CDR3 is CSALGGQGLTEQYF. The DNA of the CDR3 is TGCAGCGCCCTCGGGGGACAGGGCCTTACGGAGCAGTACTTC.

By share, this clonotype counts as medium-sized. V gene TRBV6-5 combines with J gene TRBJ1-1; 7 bases match TRBD1. The CDR3 is 15 amino acids. Germline V gene data show CDR1 as MNHEY and CDR2 as SVGAGI. V gave up 6 bases and J gave up 2 bases; unmatched junction bases: 9. The CDR3 loop is CASRRGTVYNTEAFF. The DNA for the CDR3 is TGTGCCAGCAGACGCGGGACAGTATACAACACTGAAGCTTTCTTT.

This clonotype was seen a handful of times. The CDR3 DNA reads TGCGCCAGCGGCCGACAGGGACCTAACTATGGCTACACCTTC. This gives the protein CASGRQGPNYGYTF. The V and J genes are TRBV5-1 and TRBJ1-2, with TRBD1 matching 7 bases. J lost 0 bases, V lost 7 bases, and 6 bases had no gene match. The germline CDR1 and CDR2 sequences are SGHRS and YFSETQ. The CDR3 totals 14 residues.

There are a few counts of this clonotype. The rearrangement joins TRBV24-1 to TRBJ2-2, with D possibly matching TRBD1 (6 bases). The CDR3 sequence is 15 residues long. The germline CDR1 and CDR2 sequences are KGHDR and SFDVKD. The V and J ends lost 4 bases and 5 bases respectively, with 13 bases between them. This CDR3 is CATSDPHTGTGELFF. CDR3 nucleotides: TGTGCCACCAGTGACCCCCACACAGGGACCGGGGAGCTGTTTTTT.

This clonotype appeared a few times. The chain carries TRBV7-2 and TRBJ2-7; D perhaps matches TRBD1 (6 bases). With 2 bases removed from V and 9 bases from J, the gap between germline ends came to 17 bases. Germline V gene lookup returns CDR1 SGHTA and CDR2 FQGNSA. There are 14 residues in the CDR3. The CDR3 loop reads CASSLKGEVSRQYF. The CDR3 nucleotides are TGTGCCAGCAGCTTAAAGGGGGAAGTGAGTCGGCAGTACTTC.

Within the sample, this clonotype is medium-sized. The DNA for the CDR3 is TGTGCCAGCAGAAGGACAGGGAATAATGAAAAACTGTTTTTT. Amino acid sequence: CASRRTGNNEKLFF. The rearrangement links TRBV6-5 to TRBJ1-4; 8 bases line up with TRBD1. The J segment lost 4 bases and the V segment lost 6 bases, leaving 4 bases of the junction unmatched. The CDR3 is 14 amino acids. Germline CDR1 is MNHEY and CDR2 is SVGAGI.

By its share, this clonotype is medium-sized. V and J are TRBV15 and TRBJ2-1, with 7 nucleotides matching TRBD2. The CDR3 is 15 residues long. The V gene's germline CDR1 is LNHNV and CDR2 YYDKDF (reference sequence). J was trimmed by 10 bases and V by 1 base; bases with no gene match: 10. The CDR3: CATSRGSGGAGEQFF. Here the CDR3 DNA reads TGTGCCACCAGCAGAGGGTCCGGGGGAGCGGGGGAGCAGTTCTTC.

Note on this clonotype: Given a much more abundant clone one base away, this may be a read error. The chain uses TRBV6-1 and TRBJ2-3; the D gene is possibly TRBD2 (5 bases). The V end lost 6 bases, the J end lost 4 bases, and 11 bases lay between the germline ends. The germline V gene has CDR1 MNHNS and CDR2 SASEGT. CDR3 length: 13 amino acids. The CDR3 region has the DNA TGTGCCAGCAGCCTTCAGAGGGCAGATACGCAGTATTTT. This gives the protein CASSLQRADTQYF.

In its sample, this clonotype was seen once. The chain links TRBV6-6 to TRBJ2-5; the D gene is possibly TRBD1 (6 bases). The CDR3 contains 17 residues. Trimming removed 6 bases from V and 1 base from J, with 21 bases in between. Germline loops: CDR1 MNHNY, CDR2 SVGAGI (reference sequence). CDR3: CASSSTLPGQLQETQYF. The CDR3 DNA follows: TGTGCCAGCAGCTCAACTTTGCCGGGACAACTCCAAGAGACCCAGTACTTC.

This clonotype is medium-sized (0.01 to 0.1%). The rearrangement links TRBV6-6 to TRBJ1-4; possible D gene TRBD1, 6 bases. From germline, CDR1 is MNHNY and CDR2 SVGAGI (reference sequence). The V and J ends lost 8 bases and 3 bases respectively, with 13 bases between them. This CDR3 region has 14 residues. The CDR3 here is CASGKGGPNEKLFF. In nucleotides, the CDR3 is TGTGCCAGCGGAAAAGGGGGTCCTAATGAAAAACTGTTTTTT.

This clonotype occurred a few times. This chain joins TRBV12-3 or TRBV12-4 and TRBJ2-2, with D hard to call. The CDR3 is made up of 13 amino acids. Trimming stripped 8 bases from V and 1 base from J, with 8 bases between. The CDR3 spells CASGNLNTGELFF. The DNA of the CDR3 is TGTGCCAGCGGGAACTTGAACACCGGGGAGCTGTTTTTT.

Comment on this clonotype: A much larger clone lies one base from this, so it may be a read error. The genes are TRBV5-4 and TRBJ2-1; TRBD1 agrees at 7 bases. CDR1 and CDR2 (germline): SGHNT, YYREEE (reference sequence). The CDR3 totals 15 residues. Here the CDR3 reads CASSLAGGSYKEQFF. In DNA form, the CDR3 reads TGTGCCAGCAGCTTGGCAGGGGGATCCTACAAAGAGCAGTTCTTC.

This clonotype is labeled medium-sized (0.01 to 0.1%). The rearrangement links TRBV6-5 to TRBJ2-1; tentatively, D is TRBD1 (6 bases). The CDR3 contains 14 residues. From germline, CDR1 is MNHEY and CDR2 SVGAGI. Between the trimmed V and J ends, which lost 6 bases and 1 base, there was a span of 10 bases. The CDR3 bases are TGTGCCAGCAGCACCGGACAGTCCTACAATGAGCAGTTCTTC. Translated, it gives CASSTGQSYNEQFF.

This clonotype was seen only a few times. The CDR3 here is CASSLAKGGSGTEAFF. Here the CDR3 DNA reads TGTGCCAGCAGCTTAGCGAAAGGGGGTAGCGGCACTGAAGCTTTCTTT. J is TRBJ1-1 and V is TRBV7-6; D is perhaps TRBD1 (6 bases). The V end was cut by 0 bases, the J end by 4 bases, with 15 bases between. Germline V lookup: CDR1 SGHVS, CDR2 FNYEAQ. The length of the CDR3 is 16 residues.

In its sample, this clonotype is medium-sized. The genes are TRBV6-6 and TRBJ2-1; 10 bases match TRBD1. The CDR3 length is 16 residues. V lost 5 bases and J lost 5; bases outside the gene matches: 9. Germline V gene sequence: CDR1 MNHNY, CDR2 SVGAGI (reference sequence). The CDR3 coding sequence is TGTGCCAGCAGTCTTAACCGGGACAGGGGCGACAATGAGCAGTTCTTC. Amino acid sequence: CASSLNRDRGDNEQFF.

Sample share makes this clonotype medium-sized. V gene TRBV29-1 combines with J gene TRBJ1-1; D is possibly TRBD1 (6 bases). Trimming stripped 2 bases from V and 11 bases from J, with 18 bases between. The CDR3 contains 13 residues. The germline V gene has CDR1 SQVTM and CDR2 ANQGSEA. DNA for the CDR3: TGCAGCGTTGAACAAATTGCCAGGGGAGAGGCTTTCTTT. It yields the protein CSVEQIARGEAFF.

This clonotype is medium-sized in the sample. This chain links TRBV12-3 or TRBV12-4 with TRBJ2-7; 9 bases agree with TRBD2. V trimming: 2 bases; J trimming: 4 bases; junction bases outside the gene matches: 12. This CDR3 contains 17 residues. The CDR3 DNA follows: TGTGCCAGCAGTTTACGTGGTGGTAGCGGGAGAGGGTACGAGCAGTACTTC. As protein: CASSLRGGSGRGYEQYF.

In this sample, this clonotype is medium-sized (0.01 to 0.1%). V and J are TRBV19 and TRBJ2-3; D may be TRBD1 (6 bases). V was cut by 6 bases and J by 1 base, with 26 bases left in between. The CDR3 is 19 residues long. Germline-derived CDR1 and CDR2 are LNHDA and SQIVND (reference sequence). The CDR3 nucleotides read TGTGCCAGTAGGGGGAAGTGGGCAGGCTTCGAGGGGGGCACAGATACGCAGTATTTT. Its translation: CASRGKWAGFEGGTDTQYF.

The V gene is TRBV6-6, the J gene TRBJ2-7; TRBD1 matches at 9 bases. Germline CDR1 and CDR2: MNHNY and SVGAGI (reference sequence). The CDR3 has 15 residues. Losses at the gene ends were 6 bases for V and 5 bases for J; bases not matched to a gene: 11. This chain's CDR3 is CASRTRDREKNEQYF. The CDR3 DNA sequence: TGTGCCAGCAGAACCAGGGACAGGGAAAAAAACGAGCAGTACTTC.

In its sample, this clonotype ranks as medium-sized (0.01 to 0.1%). This chain links TRBV18 with TRBJ1-1; 7 bases fit TRBD1. CDR3 length: 15 amino acids. The ends lost 3 bases at V and 0 bases at J; junction bases unmatched: 4. The germline CDR1 and CDR2 sequences are KGHSH and LQKENI. This CDR3 is CASSPLGQMNTEAFF. CDR3 nucleotides: TGTGCCAGCTCACCTTTGGGACAGATGAACACTGAAGCTTTCTTT.

This clonotype ranks as medium-sized. The chain is built from TRBV27 and TRBJ1-1, with D unresolved. CDR1 and CDR2 from the germline V gene are MNHEY and SMNVEV (reference sequence). V was shortened by 5 bases and J by 1 base, with 8 bases between the two germline ends. The CDR3 has 13 amino acids. CDR3 bases: TGTGCCAGCAGTCCCTGGGGGAACACTGAAGCTTTCTTT. This sequence encodes CASSPWGNTEAFF.

Judged by abundance, this clonotype is medium-sized (0.01 to 0.1%). J is TRBJ1-2 and V is TRBV5-4; D gene uncertain. V lost 3 bases and J lost 5, with 17 bases in between. Germline CDR1 and CDR2: SGHNT and YYREEE (reference sequence). The CDR3 spans 15 residues. Here the CDR3 DNA reads TGTGCCAGCAGCTCGCCCCGGGTTGAGGGTTATGGCTACACCTTC. This sequence encodes CASSSPRVEGYGYTF.

The chain joins TRBV5-1 to TRBJ1-4; D is undetermined. Trimming cost V 6 bases and J 8 bases, with 14 bases left between them. The CDR3 has 13 residues. Per germline, CDR1 SGHRS and CDR2 YFSETQ. This chain's CDR3 is CASKTAGSEKLFF. The CDR3 nucleotides read TGCGCCAGCAAGACCGCCGGATCGGAAAAACTGTTTTTT. Full variable domain (remainder filled in from reference TRBV5-1 and TRBJ1-4): KAGVTQTPRYLIKTRGQQVTLSCSPISGHRSVSWYQQTPGQGLQFLFEYFSETQRNKGNFPGRFSGRQFSNSRSEMNVSTLELGDSALYLCASKTAGSEKLFFGSGTQLSVL.